This TCR beta chain was sequenced in a study of T cell responses to AZD1222 COVID-19 vaccine. Produced via immunoSEQ multiplex PCR; TCRdb's table is partial and in-frame only. The sample carries roughly 170,000 clones, around 88% recorded once. This clone has only one observation. The germline V gene has CDR1 SGHTA and CDR2 FQGNSA. V was trimmed by 1 base and J by 0 bases, leaving 13 bases between them. The CDR3 covers 17 residues. The clonotype comes from an adult in good health. The rearrangement links TRBV7-2 to TRBJ1-3, with D perhaps matching TRBD1 (5 bases). This sample comprised peripheral blood, obtained on day 0 of AZD1222 vaccination. The CDR3 sequence: CASSLGAGPYSGNTIYF. Written as DNA, the CDR3 is TGTGCCAGCAGCTTAGGCGCAGGGCCCTACTCTGGAAACACCATATATTTT.